This T cell receptor beta chain was sequenced in a study of blood T cell repertoires in COVID-19. Study details: Sources were T cells, B-cell-depleted T cells, or PBMCs; the material itself was cDNA or gDNA.

Study processing details: For nucleated cells, counts were estimated from reference gene primer amplification. TCRdb keeps only in-frame clones here, not all; method: immunoSEQ multiplex PCR. The DNA was the basis for D and trimming; V, J and clone size are from that table. The sample lists almost 100,000 clones, roughly 86% occurring once. V was cut by 4 bases and J by 0 bases, with 13 bases left in between. The CDR3 loop spans 15 amino acids. Germline assignment: CDR1 SGHNT and CDR2 YYREEE (reference sequence). V and J are TRBV5-4 and TRBJ1-2; no definite D call. Sequenced material: peripheral blood. The receptor was derived from a man in his forties or fifties with acute or convalescent COVID-19. CDR3 DNA sequence: TGTGCCAGCAGCCCCGGAGGCAGATCTAACTATGGCTACACCTTC. Protein sequence: CASSPGGRSNYGYTF.